This T cell receptor (beta chain) was observed in a study of cytomegalovirus exposure and HLA in healthy donors. Across the whole study: Caucasian-associated ancestry cluster membership applied to about 83% of under 450 genotyped donors.

The study ran its PCR with 60 Vbeta and 13 Jbeta primers. Sequenced by immunoSEQ multiplex PCR; TCRdb stores in-frame clones only, minus some. The sample lists 140,000 to 150,000 clones, approximately 70% occurring once. Whole-study findings and limits: Researchers catalogued 150 or so TCR beta chains as cytomegalovirus-associated.

A few counts support this clone. As yet, its antigen is unknown. Nominally healthy donors were sampled, though unrecorded immune exposures were likely. CDR1 and CDR2 from the germline V gene are MRHNA and SNTAGT. The V gene end was trimmed by 5 bases and the J gene end by 6 bases; junction bases not matched to a gene: 7. The CDR3 is 14 residues long. Sequencing was carried out using PBMCs. This receptor was obtained from a woman aged 55 to 70 in good health and CMV-seronegative. The V call is TRBV6-4, the J call TRBJ2-1; 7 bases agree with TRBD1. CDR3 DNA: TGTGCCAGCAGTCAGGACAGGCTCTCCAATGAGCAGTTCTTC. It codes for CASSQDRLSNEQFF.